This T cell receptor (beta chain) emerged from a study of cytomegalovirus exposure and HLA in healthy donors. Findings and caveats of the study: The study put about 180 TCR beta chains on its list as cytomegalovirus-associated. Within the 100 to 150 validation repertoires, first-cohort TCR clusters tended to co-occur, according to a later analysis.

The CDR3 has 17 amino acids. V shed 3 bases and J 1 base; nucleotides not matched to a gene: 7. Per the germline V gene, CDR1 is GTSNPN and CDR2 is SVGIG (reference sequence). Donors came from a validation cohort of about 120 subjects, distinct from the first 666-subject cohort. On this clone itself: Its target is unknown.

Clones were read by immunoSEQ multiplex PCR, and TCRdb kept only the in-frame ones, dropping some. The profile covers 250,000 to 300,000 clones, with almost 90% appearing a single time and roughly 0.38% taken by the ten largest. Material: PBMCs. The V gene is TRBV30, the J gene TRBJ2-3; 13 nucleotides line up with TRBD2. This TCR was sampled from a woman younger than 30 in good health and CMV-seronegative. The CDR3 loop reads CAWRSTGLAGGTDTQYF. CDR3 DNA sequence: TGTGCCTGGAGATCTACAGGACTAGCGGGGGGCACAGATACGCAGTATTTT.